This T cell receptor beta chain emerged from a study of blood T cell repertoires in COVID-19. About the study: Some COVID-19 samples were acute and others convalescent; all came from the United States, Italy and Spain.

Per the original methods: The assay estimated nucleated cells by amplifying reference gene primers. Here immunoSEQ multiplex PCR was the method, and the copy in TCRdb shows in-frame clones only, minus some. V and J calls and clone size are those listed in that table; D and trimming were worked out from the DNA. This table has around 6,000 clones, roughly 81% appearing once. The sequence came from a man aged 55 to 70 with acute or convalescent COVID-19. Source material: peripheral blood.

The CDR3 sequence: CASSPWTVMNTEAFF. DNA for the CDR3: TGTGCCAGCTCACCTTGGACAGTGATGAACACTGAAGCTTTCTTT. This rearrangement joins TRBV18 to TRBJ1-1, with a weak D call TRBD1 (6 bases). Trimming shortened V by 3 bases and J by 0 bases, and 11 bases separated the two germline ends. The length of the CDR3 is 15 residues. From germline, CDR1 is KGHSH and CDR2 LQKENI.